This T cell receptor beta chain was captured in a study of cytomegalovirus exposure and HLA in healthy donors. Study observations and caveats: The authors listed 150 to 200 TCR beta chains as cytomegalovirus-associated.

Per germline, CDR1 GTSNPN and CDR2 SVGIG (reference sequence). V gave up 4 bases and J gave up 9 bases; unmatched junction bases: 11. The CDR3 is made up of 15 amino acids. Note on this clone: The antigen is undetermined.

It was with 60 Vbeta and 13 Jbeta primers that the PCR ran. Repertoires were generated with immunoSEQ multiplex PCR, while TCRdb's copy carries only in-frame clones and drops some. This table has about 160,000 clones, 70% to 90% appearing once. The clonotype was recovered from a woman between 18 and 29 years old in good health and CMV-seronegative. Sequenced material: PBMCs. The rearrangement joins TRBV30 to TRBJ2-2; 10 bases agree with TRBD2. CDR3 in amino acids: CAWTGLAGVNRELFF. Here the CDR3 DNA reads TGTGCCTGGACGGGGCTAGCGGGAGTCAATCGGGAGCTGTTTTTT.